Each of the 22 T cell receptor beta chains below was sequenced from the same sample in a study of blood T cell repertoires in COVID-19. Using immunoSEQ multiplex PCR, the repertoire was profiled, and TCRdb retains in-frame clones only, with some absent. The profile covers about 200,000 clones, with 60% to 85% appearing a single time and approximately 6% taken by the ten largest. Sequenced sample: peripheral blood. These receptors all come from a woman in her 70s with acute or convalescent COVID-19.

DNA for the CDR3: TGTGCCAGCAGCCTGACTAGCGGGAGCTCCTACAATGAGCAGTTCTTC. Translation: CASSLTSGSSYNEQFF. The chain joins TRBV5-4 to TRBJ2-1, with 12 bases fitting TRBD2. Germline V gene lookup returns CDR1 SGHNT and CDR2 YYREEE (reference sequence). V trimming: 4 bases; J trimming: 0 bases; junction bases outside the gene matches: 2. This CDR3 is built from 16 residues.

The chain carries TRBV10-3 and TRBJ2-7, with a weak D call TRBD1 (5 bases). V lost 6 bases and J lost 1, with 16 bases in between. This CDR3 is built from 15 residues. Looked up from germline, CDR1 is ENHRY and CDR2 is SYGVKD. CDR3 DNA: TGTGCCATCAGAGATGACAGTCGAATGTCCTACGAGCAGTACTTC. Translated: CAIRDDSRMSYEQYF.

V and J are TRBV29-1 and TRBJ1-2; D may be TRBD1 (5 bases). CDR1 and CDR2 from the germline V gene are SQVTM and ANQGSEA. Trimming took 4 bases from V and 1 from J, leaving 7 bases between them. The CDR3 has 12 residues. CDR3 in amino acids: CSVADSNYGYTF. CDR3 in DNA: TGCAGCGTTGCTGACAGTAACTATGGCTACACCTTC. The entire variable domain, with the rest obtained from reference TRBV29-1 and TRBJ1-2, is as follows: SAVISQKPSRDICQRGTSLTIQCQVDSQVTMMFWYRQQPGQSLTLIATANQGSEATYESGFVIDKFPISRPNLTFSTLTVSNMSPEDSSIYLCSVADSNYGYTFGSGTRLTVV.

A note on this clone: Other DNA sequences in this sample translate to the same CDR3. The rearrangement joins TRBV19 to TRBJ2-5; D may be TRBD1 (6 bases). The CDR3 covers 13 residues. CDR1 LNHDA and CDR2 SQIVND come from the germline V gene (reference sequence). With 6 bases removed from V and 4 bases from J, the gap between germline ends came to 12 bases. The CDR3 DNA is TGTGCCAGTAGCCCCAGGGGCGGAGAGACCCAGTACTTC. This encodes CASSPRGGETQYF.

The chain has TRBV27 and TRBJ2-3; 8 bases agree with TRBD2. Germline trimming cut 1 base from V and 3 bases from J; bases unmatched to any gene: 12. The CDR3 sequence is 18 residues long. The germline gives CDR1 MNHEY, CDR2 SMNVEV (reference sequence). The chain's CDR3 is CASSLLSSREEGTDTQYF. Written as DNA, the CDR3 is TGTGCCAGCAGTTTATTGAGTTCGCGGGAGGAGGGTACAGATACGCAGTATTTT.

This clone was observed once. The CDR3 is CASSALGESYNEQFF. The CDR3 DNA reads as TGCGCCAGCAGCGCCCTGGGAGAATCCTACAATGAGCAGTTCTTC. The chain has TRBV5-1 and TRBJ2-1; D is possibly TRBD2 (5 bases). CDR3 length: 15 residues. Germline V gene sequence: CDR1 SGHRS, CDR2 YFSETQ. Trimming took 4 bases from V and 1 from J, leaving 12 bases between them.

The chain carries TRBV29-1 and TRBJ1-1; D unclear. This CDR3 comprises 12 residues. Per germline, CDR1 SQVTM and CDR2 ANQGSEA. Trimming removed 0 bases from V and 8 bases from J, with 10 bases in between. The CDR3 loop is CSVEDLGVEAFF. The DNA for the CDR3 is TGCAGCGTTGAAGATCTCGGGGTCGAAGCTTTCTTT.

The chain recombines TRBV28 with TRBJ2-1; 15 positions agree with TRBD2. Losses at the gene ends were 6 bases for V and 0 bases for J; bases not matched to a gene: 3. Germline values: CDR1 MDHEN, CDR2 SYDVKM. The CDR3 loop spans 17 amino acids. CDR3 coding DNA: TGTGCCAGCAGCGGACTAGCGGGAGGGAGCTCCTACAATGAGCAGTTCTTC. Translated: CASSGLAGGSSYNEQFF.

This rearrangement joins TRBV19 to TRBJ1-6; D ambiguous. The germline gives CDR1 LNHDA, CDR2 SQIVND (reference sequence). V was pared by 5 bases and J by 7 bases, with 15 bases between. The CDR3 is made up of 15 amino acids. The chain's CDR3 is CASSPLRTGNSPLHF. The CDR3 DNA reads as TGTGCCAGTAGTCCTCTAAGGACGGGAAATTCACCCCTCCACTTT.

The V call is TRBV29-1, the J call TRBJ2-2, with 8 bases lining up with TRBD2. CDR3 length: 15 amino acids. The V gene end was trimmed by 7 bases and the J gene end by 5 bases; junction bases not matched to a gene: 12. From germline, CDR1 is SQVTM and CDR2 ANQGSEA. CDR3 region: CSAKDGRAVTGELFF. The CDR3 DNA sequence: TGCAGCGCTAAAGACGGGAGGGCCGTTACCGGGGAGCTGTTTTTT.

The rearrangement links TRBV10-3 to TRBJ2-1; 10 nucleotides match TRBD2. The CDR3 consists of 17 residues. Looked up from germline, CDR1 is ENHRY and CDR2 is SYGVKD. The J segment lost 5 bases and the V segment lost 3 bases, leaving 10 bases of the junction unmatched. The DNA for the CDR3 is TGTGCCATCAGTGATTTGAGCGGGAGGGCCGGAAACAATGAGCAGTTCTTC. Residues: CAISDLSGRAGNNEQFF.

This clone has only a few counts. This chain links TRBV30 with TRBJ1-5, with TRBD1 matching 7 bases. The CDR3 has 15 amino acids. CDR1 GTSNPN and CDR2 SVGIG come from the germline V gene (reference sequence). J gave up 2 bases and V 2 bases, and 6 bases lay outside the gene matches. CDR3 sequence (DNA): TGTGCCTGGAGTCCTACAGGGGTGGGCAATCAGCCCCAGCATTTT. Translated, it gives CAWSPTGVGNQPQHF.

The V gene is TRBV29-1, the J gene TRBJ2-1; D remains ambiguous. The germline gives CDR1 SQVTM, CDR2 ANQGSEA. This CDR3 comprises 12 residues. V lost 5 bases and J lost 0, with 5 bases in between. The CDR3 nucleotides are TGCAGCGTTTCGAGCTCCTACAATGAGCAGTTCTTC. It codes for CSVSSSYNEQFF.

The genes are TRBV10-3 and TRBJ2-1; perhaps TRBD2 as D (5 bases). This CDR3 is 16 amino acids long. The germline V gene encodes CDR1 ENHRY and CDR2 SYGVKD. Trimming removed 6 bases from V and 4 bases from J, with 19 bases in between. DNA for the CDR3: TGTGCCATCAGCCCAAGGGATAGCGACCTTTACAATGAGCAGTTCTTC. Residues: CAISPRDSDLYNEQFF.

The gene calls are TRBV5-1 and TRBJ2-3, with TRBD1 matching 7 bases. The trim removed 5 bases at V and 1 base at J, leaving 4 bases unmatched. The CDR3 extends over 14 amino acids. Germline V lookup: CDR1 SGHRS, CDR2 YFSETQ. CDR3 sequence: CASSFGQGTDTQYF. CDR3 in DNA: TGCGCCAGCAGTTTTGGACAGGGCACAGATACGCAGTATTTT.

J is TRBJ2-3 and V is TRBV9; 11 bases agree with TRBD2. Germline V lookup: CDR1 SGDLS, CDR2 YYNGEE. This CDR3 is built from 15 residues. J was trimmed by 4 bases and V by 2 bases; bases with no gene match: 3. CDR3 residues: CASSVSLAGADTQYF. As DNA, the CDR3 is TGTGCCAGCAGCGTCTCACTAGCGGGAGCAGATACGCAGTATTTT.

The rearrangement links TRBV7-2 to TRBJ2-4, with 10 bases matching TRBD1. This CDR3 contains 15 residues. Germline CDR1 is SGHTA and CDR2 is FQGNSA. The ends lost 3 bases at V and 7 bases at J; junction bases unmatched: 6. In DNA, the CDR3 is TGTGCCAGCAGCTTGGCTAGGGGACAGGGGAACATTCAGTACTTC. It yields the protein CASSLARGQGNIQYF.

J is TRBJ2-5 and V is TRBV5-1; TRBD2 aligns across 9 bases. V lost 0 bases and J lost 2; bases outside the gene matches: 5. The length of the CDR3 is 16 residues. Germline assignment: CDR1 SGHRS and CDR2 YFSETQ. Here the CDR3 DNA reads TGCGCCAGCAGCTTGGCCGGGACTAGCCAACAAGAGACCCAGTACTTC. It codes for CASSLAGTSQQETQYF.

Points on this clone: This CDR3 is also generated by other DNA sequences in the sample. J is TRBJ2-5 and V is TRBV3-1 (or the pseudogene TRBV3-2); TRBD2 is a possible D gene (6 bases). V was clipped by 3 bases and J by 4 bases, with 6 bases between them. This CDR3 region has 12 residues. In germline, CDR1 is LGHDT, CDR2 YNNKEL (reference sequence). The CDR3 DNA sequence: TGTGCCAGCAGCCAGGGAGGAGAGACCCAGTACTTC. Amino acid sequence: CASSQGGETQYF.

This clone was observed a few times. J is TRBJ1-6 and V is TRBV5-6, with D uncertain. The V gene's germline CDR1 is SGHDT and CDR2 YYEEEE. V lost 0 bases and J 14 bases, leaving 6 bases between the germline ends. This CDR3 has 11 residues. Written as DNA, the CDR3 is TGTGCCAGCAGCTTGGGTCCTACCCTCCACTTT. This encodes CASSLGPTLHF. Filled out from reference TRBV5-6 and TRBJ1-6, the complete variable domain reads DAGVTQSPTHLIKTRGQQVTLRCSPKSGHDTVSWYQQALGQGPQFIFQYYEEEERQRGNFPDRFSGHQFPNYSSELNVNALLLGDSALYLCASSLGPTLHFGNGTRLTVT.

The CDR3 is CASSQGESKLFF. CDR3 coding DNA: TGTGCCAGCAGCCAGGGGGAATCCAAACTGTTTTTT. The rearrangement links TRBV9 to TRBJ1-4; TRBD1 aligns across 7 bases. The germline CDR1 and CDR2 sequences are SGDLS and YYNGEE. The CDR3 sequence is 12 residues long. V was pared by 4 bases and J by 11 bases, with 5 bases of the junction left unmatched.

CDR3 nucleotides: TGTGCCAGCAGCGTAGTCGACAAGGAGACCCAGTACTTC. Protein sequence: CASSVVDKETQYF. V gene TRBV9 combines with J gene TRBJ2-5, with unresolved D. Germline V CDR1 and CDR2: SGDLS, YYNGEE. This CDR3 has 13 amino acids. V was shortened by 0 bases and J by 5 bases, with 8 bases between the two germline ends.